The rows below give T cell receptor beta chains drawn from one sample of a study of blood T cell repertoires in COVID-19. Profiling relied on immunoSEQ multiplex PCR, and the TCRdb table lists in-frame clones only, not all of them. The repertoire holds approximately 220,000 clones, with 88% as singletons. The sequenced material came from PBMCs or T cells enriched from blood (not recorded which). All receptors come from a woman in her twenties or thirties who had recovered from COVID-19. The CDR3 runs from the conserved cysteine through the conserved F or W. The D gene is left open where the match is weak. Some rows have no size entry. The others give once, few or many, or a class for an expanded clone.

J gene: TRBJ1-5; V gene: TRBV19; CDR3 length: 13; clone size: few; D gene: NA; CDR3 protein: CASSLDRNQPQHF; CDR3 DNA: TGTGCCAGTAGCCTCGACAGAAATCAGCCCCAGCATTTT
J gene: TRBJ1-5; V gene: TRBV7-2; CDR3 length: 16; clone size: NA; D gene: TRBD1; CDR3 protein: CASSLIGTGVRQPQHF; CDR3 DNA: TGTGCCAGCAGCTTAATTGGGACAGGGGTACGCCAGCCCCAGCATTTT
J gene: TRBJ1-2; V gene: TRBV21-1; CDR3 length: 15; clone size: NA; D gene: NA; CDR3 protein: CASSKGPGGPYGYTF; CDR3 DNA: TGTGCCAGCAGCAAAGGTCCAGGGGGCCCCTATGGCTACACCTTC
J gene: TRBJ2-1; V gene: TRBV11-3; CDR3 length: 14; clone size: NA; D gene: TRBD1; CDR3 protein: CASSPRTGDNEQFF; CDR3 DNA: TGTGCCAGCAGCCCCCGGACAGGGGACAATGAGCAGTTCTTC
J gene: TRBJ1-4; V gene: TRBV19; CDR3 length: 14; clone size: NA; D gene: NA; CDR3 protein: CASSAFATNEKLFF; CDR3 DNA: TGTGCCAGTAGTGCGTTTGCAACTAATGAAAAACTGTTTTTT
J gene: TRBJ1-1; V gene: TRBV24-1; CDR3 length: 15; clone size: NA; D gene: TRBD1; CDR3 protein: CATSDSRTGNTEAFF; CDR3 DNA: TGTGCCACCAGTGATTCTCGGACAGGGAACACTGAAGCTTTCTTT
J gene: TRBJ1-3; V gene: TRBV10-3; CDR3 length: 12; clone size: NA; D gene: NA; CDR3 protein: CAGGGSGNTIYF; CDR3 DNA: TGTGCCGGCGGTGGCTCTGGAAACACCATATATTTT
J gene: TRBJ1-1; V gene: TRBV5-5; CDR3 length: 16; clone size: NA; D gene: TRBD1; CDR3 protein: CASSPRQGGPNTEAFF; CDR3 DNA: TGTGCCAGCAGCCCGAGACAGGGGGGCCCCAACACTGAAGCTTTCTTT
J gene: TRBJ2-3; V gene: TRBV11-2; CDR3 length: 14; clone size: once; D gene: TRBD1; CDR3 protein: CASSWDRGADTQYF; CDR3 DNA: TGTGCCAGCAGCTGGGACAGGGGAGCAGATACGCAGTATTTT
J gene: TRBJ2-3; V gene: TRBV24-1; CDR3 length: 13; clone size: NA; D gene: NA; CDR3 protein: CATSSVSTDTQYF; CDR3 DNA: TGTGCCACCAGTAGCGTAAGCACAGATACGCAGTATTTT
J gene: TRBJ1-2; V gene: TRBV4-2; CDR3 length: 18; clone size: NA; D gene: TRBD1; CDR3 protein: CASSQAPITQGAGLGYTF; CDR3 DNA: TGTGCCAGCAGCCAAGCCCCCATAACACAGGGGGCCGGGTTGGGCTACACCTTC
J gene: TRBJ2-7; V gene: TRBV11-2; CDR3 length: 18; clone size: once; D gene: TRBD2; CDR3 protein: CASSLAGPIAGSSYEQYF; CDR3 DNA: TGTGCCAGCAGCTTAGCGGGACCTATAGCGGGGAGCTCCTACGAGCAGTACTTC
J gene: TRBJ1-1; V gene: TRBV27; CDR3 length: 15; clone size: NA; D gene: NA; CDR3 protein: CASSPLDRLNTEAFF; CDR3 DNA: TGTGCCAGCAGTCCCCTCGACAGGCTGAACACTGAAGCTTTCTTT
J gene: TRBJ2-1; V gene: TRBV9; CDR3 length: 17; clone size: NA; D gene: TRBD1; CDR3 protein: CASSTPRQGSSYNEQFF; CDR3 DNA: TGTGCCAGCAGCACCCCGAGACAGGGGAGCTCCTACAATGAGCAGTTCTTC
J gene: TRBJ1-2; V gene: TRBV5-5; CDR3 length: 13; clone size: NA; D gene: NA; CDR3 protein: CASSVRGNYGYTF; CDR3 DNA: TGTGCCAGCAGCGTCCGGGGTAACTATGGCTACACCTTC